This T cell receptor (beta chain) was captured by sequencing in a study of blood T cells in healthy people across ages. Whole-study results and caveats: Both naive CD4+ cell counts and diversity were greater in long-lived donors than in aged donors.

Germline CDR1 DFQATT, CDR2 SNEGSKA (reference sequence). The CDR3 covers 15 residues. Details on this clonotype: Its antigen is not known.

Primers used in a second PCR of about 7 to 12 cycles were a sample-barcoded 5' primer and a J-beta primer mix. In TCRdb, the 5' RACE reads were re-called with MiXCR into one record per CDR3 protein. The sample holds about 1 million distinct CDR3 sequences; more than 40% are singletons and the top ten take approximately 17%. V and J are TRBV20-1 and TRBJ2-4; weak D call: TRBD1 (5 bases). The J call may be wrong; the DNA end is better matched by TRBJ2-5. The sample was blood. This receptor was identified in a woman aged 55 to 70 in good health. The CDR3 DNA reads as TGCAGTGCTAGAGATTTCAGGGCGGCGGAAGAGACCCAGTACTTC. Translated: CSARDFRAAEETQYF.